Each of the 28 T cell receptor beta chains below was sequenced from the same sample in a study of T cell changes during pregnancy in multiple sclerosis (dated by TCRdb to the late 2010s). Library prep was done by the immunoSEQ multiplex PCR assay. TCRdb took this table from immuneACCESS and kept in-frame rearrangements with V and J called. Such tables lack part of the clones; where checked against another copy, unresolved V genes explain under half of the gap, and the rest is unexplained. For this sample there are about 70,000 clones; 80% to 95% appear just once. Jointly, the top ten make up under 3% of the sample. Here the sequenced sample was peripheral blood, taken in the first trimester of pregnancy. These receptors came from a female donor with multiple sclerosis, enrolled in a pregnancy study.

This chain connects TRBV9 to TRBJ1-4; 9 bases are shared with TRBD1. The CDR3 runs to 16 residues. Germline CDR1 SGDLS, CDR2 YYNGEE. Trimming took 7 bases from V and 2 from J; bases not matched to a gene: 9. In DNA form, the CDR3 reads TGTGCCAGCTCCGAGGGGACAGGGCGGACTAATGAAAAACTGTTTTTT. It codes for CASSEGTGRTNEKLFF.

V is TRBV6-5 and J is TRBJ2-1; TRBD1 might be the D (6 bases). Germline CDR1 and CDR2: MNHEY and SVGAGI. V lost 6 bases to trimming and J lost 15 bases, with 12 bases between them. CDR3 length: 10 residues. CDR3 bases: TGTGCCAGCAGGGGTGGACAGTGGTTCTTC. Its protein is CASRGGQWFF.

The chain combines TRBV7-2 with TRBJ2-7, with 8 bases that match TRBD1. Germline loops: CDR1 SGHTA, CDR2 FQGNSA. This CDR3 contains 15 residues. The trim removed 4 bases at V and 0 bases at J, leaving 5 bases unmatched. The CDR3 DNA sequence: TGTGCCAGCAGCTCGCGGACAGGGTTCTCCTACGAGCAGTACTTC. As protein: CASSSRTGFSYEQYF.

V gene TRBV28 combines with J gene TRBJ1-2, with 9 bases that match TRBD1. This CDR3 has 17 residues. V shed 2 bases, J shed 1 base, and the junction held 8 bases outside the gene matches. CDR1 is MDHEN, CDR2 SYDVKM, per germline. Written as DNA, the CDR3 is TGTGCCAGCAGTTTACTCCATACAGGGGGCCTTAACTATGGCTACACCTTC. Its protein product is CASSLLHTGGLNYGYTF.

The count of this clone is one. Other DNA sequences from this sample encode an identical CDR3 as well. The CDR3 region has the DNA TGTGCCTGGAGTTCAGGGACAGGGGGCGCAGGCTATGGCTACACCTTC. Amino acids: CAWSSGTGGAGYGYTF. The J gene is TRBJ1-2, the V gene TRBV30, with 12 bases identical to TRBD1. Germline V gene data show CDR1 as GTSNPN and CDR2 as SVGIG (reference sequence). The CDR3 totals 16 residues. V lost 2 bases to trimming and J lost 4 bases; unmatched junction nucleotides: 8.

For the CDR3, the DNA is TGTGCCATCAGTGGCCTTCAGGGGCGAGGGTCCTACGAGCAGTACTTC. Protein sequence: CAISGLQGRGSYEQYF. The chain links TRBV10-3 to TRBJ2-7; D is possibly TRBD1 (6 bases). Germline V CDR1 and CDR2: ENHRY, SYGVKD. The CDR3 is made up of 16 amino acids. Trimming took 4 bases from V and 1 from J, leaving 17 bases between them.

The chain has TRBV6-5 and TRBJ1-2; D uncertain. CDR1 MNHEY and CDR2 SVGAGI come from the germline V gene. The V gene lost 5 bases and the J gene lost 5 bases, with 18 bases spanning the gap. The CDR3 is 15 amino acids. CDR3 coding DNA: TGTGCCAGCAGTAGAGCCACTAGGGCGGGGTATGGCTACACCTTC. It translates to CASSRATRAGYGYTF.

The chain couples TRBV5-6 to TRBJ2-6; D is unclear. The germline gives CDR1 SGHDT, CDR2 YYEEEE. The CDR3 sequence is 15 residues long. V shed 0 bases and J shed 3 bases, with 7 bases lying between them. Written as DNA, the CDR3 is TGTGCCAGCAGCTTGGCCAGGTTTGGGGCCAACGTCCTGACTTTC. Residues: CASSLARFGANVLTF.

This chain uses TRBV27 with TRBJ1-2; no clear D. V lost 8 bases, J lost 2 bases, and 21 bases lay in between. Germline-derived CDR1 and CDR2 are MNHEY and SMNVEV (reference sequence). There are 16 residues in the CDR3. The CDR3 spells CASRPSGRAGNYGYTF. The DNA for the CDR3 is TGTGCCAGCCGACCTAGCGGGAGGGCCGGCAACTATGGCTACACCTTC.

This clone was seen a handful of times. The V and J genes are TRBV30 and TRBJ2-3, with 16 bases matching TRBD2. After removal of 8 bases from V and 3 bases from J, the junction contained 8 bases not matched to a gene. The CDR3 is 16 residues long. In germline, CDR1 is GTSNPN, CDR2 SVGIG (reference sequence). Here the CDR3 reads CAVGLAGGLETDTQYF. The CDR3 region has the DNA TGTGCCGTGGGACTAGCGGGAGGGCTGGAGACAGATACGCAGTATTTT.

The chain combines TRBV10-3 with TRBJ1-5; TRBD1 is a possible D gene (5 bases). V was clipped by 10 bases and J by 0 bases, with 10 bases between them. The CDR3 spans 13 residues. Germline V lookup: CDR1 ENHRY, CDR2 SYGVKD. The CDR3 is CASQGYSNQPQHF. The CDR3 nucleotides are TGTGCCAGTCAGGGATATAGCAATCAGCCCCAGCATTTT.

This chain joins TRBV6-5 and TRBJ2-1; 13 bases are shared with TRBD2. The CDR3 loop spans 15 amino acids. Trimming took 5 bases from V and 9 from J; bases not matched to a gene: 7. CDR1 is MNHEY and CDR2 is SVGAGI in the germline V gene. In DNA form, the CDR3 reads TGTGCCAGCAGTCAGACTAGCGGGAGGCTAATTGAGCAGTTCTTC. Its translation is CASSQTSGRLIEQFF.

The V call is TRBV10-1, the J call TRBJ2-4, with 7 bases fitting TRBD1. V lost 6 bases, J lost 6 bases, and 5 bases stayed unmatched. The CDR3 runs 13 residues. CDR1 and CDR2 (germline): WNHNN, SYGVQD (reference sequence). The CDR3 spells CASSTNRGNIQYF. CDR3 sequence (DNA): TGCGCCAGCAGCACCAACAGGGGAAACATTCAGTACTTC.

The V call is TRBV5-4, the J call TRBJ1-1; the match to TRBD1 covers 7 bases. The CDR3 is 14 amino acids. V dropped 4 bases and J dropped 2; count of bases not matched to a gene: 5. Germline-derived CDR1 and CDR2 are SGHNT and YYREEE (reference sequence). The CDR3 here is CASSRRQGNTEAFF. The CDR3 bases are TGTGCCAGCAGCCGTCGACAGGGAAACACTGAAGCTTTCTTT.

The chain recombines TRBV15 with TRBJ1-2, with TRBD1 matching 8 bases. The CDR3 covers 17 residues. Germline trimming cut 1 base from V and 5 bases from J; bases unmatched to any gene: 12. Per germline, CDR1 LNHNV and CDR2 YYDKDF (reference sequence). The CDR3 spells CATSRGTGQSFLYGYTF. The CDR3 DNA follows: TGTGCCACCAGCAGAGGGACAGGGCAAAGTTTTCTGTATGGCTACACCTTC.

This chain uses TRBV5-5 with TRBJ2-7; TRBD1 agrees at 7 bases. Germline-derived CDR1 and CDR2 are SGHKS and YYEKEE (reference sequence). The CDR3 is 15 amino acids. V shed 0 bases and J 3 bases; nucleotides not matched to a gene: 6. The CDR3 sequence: CASSLAGQMNYEQYF. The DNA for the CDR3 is TGTGCCAGCAGCTTGGCGGGACAGATGAACTACGAGCAGTACTTC.

CDR3 nucleotides: TGTGCCAGCAGTGAGGGACAGGGGAACTATGGCTACACCTTC. Its protein product is CASSEGQGNYGYTF. The genes are TRBV28 and TRBJ1-2; 10 nucleotides agree with TRBD1. Looked up from germline, CDR1 is MDHEN and CDR2 is SYDVKM. CDR3 length: 14 amino acids. With V trimmed by 5 bases and J by 2 bases, 2 bases remained unmatched.

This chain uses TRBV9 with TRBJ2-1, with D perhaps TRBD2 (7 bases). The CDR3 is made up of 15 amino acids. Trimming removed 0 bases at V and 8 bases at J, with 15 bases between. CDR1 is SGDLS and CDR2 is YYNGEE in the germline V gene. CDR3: CASSVETGRGHEQFF. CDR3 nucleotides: TGTGCCAGCAGCGTAGAAACAGGGAGGGGACATGAGCAGTTCTTC.

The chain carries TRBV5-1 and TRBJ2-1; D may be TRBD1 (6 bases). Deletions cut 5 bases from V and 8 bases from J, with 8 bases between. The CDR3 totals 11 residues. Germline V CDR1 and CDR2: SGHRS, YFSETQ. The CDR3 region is CASRSGDEQFF. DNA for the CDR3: TGCGCCAGCAGGTCAGGGGATGAGCAGTTCTTC. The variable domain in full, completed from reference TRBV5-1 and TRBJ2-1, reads KAGVTQTPRYLIKTRGQQVTLSCSPISGHRSVSWYQQTPGQGLQFLFEYFSETQRNKGNFPGRFSGRQFSNSRSEMNVSTLELGDSALYLCASRSGDEQFFGPGTRLTVL.

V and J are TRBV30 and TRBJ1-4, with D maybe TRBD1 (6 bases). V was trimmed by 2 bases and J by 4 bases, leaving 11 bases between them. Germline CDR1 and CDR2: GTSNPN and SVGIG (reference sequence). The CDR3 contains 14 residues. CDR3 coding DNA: TGTGCCTGGAGTTTTCAGGGGTTTAATGAAAAACTGTTTTTT. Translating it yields CAWSFQGFNEKLFF.

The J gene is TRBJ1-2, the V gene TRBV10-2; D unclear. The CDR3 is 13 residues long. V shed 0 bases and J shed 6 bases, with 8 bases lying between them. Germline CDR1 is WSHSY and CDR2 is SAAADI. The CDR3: CASSESGGNGYTF. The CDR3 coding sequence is TGCGCCAGCAGTGAGTCGGGCGGGAATGGCTACACCTTC.

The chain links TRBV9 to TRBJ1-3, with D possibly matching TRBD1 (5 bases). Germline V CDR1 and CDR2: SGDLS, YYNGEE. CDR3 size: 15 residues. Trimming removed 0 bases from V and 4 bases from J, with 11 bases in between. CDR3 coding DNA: TGTGCCAGCAGCGTAGGGGGGGTAAAAGGAAACACCATATATTTT. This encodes CASSVGGVKGNTIYF.

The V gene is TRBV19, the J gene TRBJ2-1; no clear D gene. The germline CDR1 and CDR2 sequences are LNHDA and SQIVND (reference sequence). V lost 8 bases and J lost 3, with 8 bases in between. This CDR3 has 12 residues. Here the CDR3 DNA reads TGTGCCAGTTATGGCAGCTACAATGAGCAGTTCTTC. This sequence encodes CASYGSYNEQFF. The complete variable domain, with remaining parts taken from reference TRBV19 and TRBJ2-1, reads DGGITQSPKYLFRKEGQNVTLSCEQNLNHDAMYWYRQDPGQGLRLIYYSQIVNDFQKGDIAEGYSVSREKKESFPLTVTSAQKNPTAFYLCASYGSYNEQFFGPGTRLTVL.

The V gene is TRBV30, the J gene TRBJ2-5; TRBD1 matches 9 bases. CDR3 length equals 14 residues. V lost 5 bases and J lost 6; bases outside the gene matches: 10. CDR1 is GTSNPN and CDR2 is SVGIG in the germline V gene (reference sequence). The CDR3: CAWDATGGEKTQYF. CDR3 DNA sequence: TGTGCCTGGGATGCAACAGGGGGCGAAAAGACCCAGTACTTC.

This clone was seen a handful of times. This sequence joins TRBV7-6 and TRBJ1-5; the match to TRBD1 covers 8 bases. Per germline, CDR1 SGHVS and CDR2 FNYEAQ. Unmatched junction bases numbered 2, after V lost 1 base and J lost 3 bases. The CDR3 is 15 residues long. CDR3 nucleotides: TGTGCCAGCAGCTTAGGGACAGGGTCCAATCAGCCCCAGCATTTT. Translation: CASSLGTGSNQPQHF.

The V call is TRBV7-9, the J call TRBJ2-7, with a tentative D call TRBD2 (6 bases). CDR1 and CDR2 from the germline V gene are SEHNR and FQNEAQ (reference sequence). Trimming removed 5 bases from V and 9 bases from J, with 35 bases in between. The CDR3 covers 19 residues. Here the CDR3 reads CASSNWGPADGTYVDGQYF. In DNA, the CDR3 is TGTGCCAGCAGCAACTGGGGCCCGGCTGATGGGACTTATGTTGATGGGCAGTACTTC.

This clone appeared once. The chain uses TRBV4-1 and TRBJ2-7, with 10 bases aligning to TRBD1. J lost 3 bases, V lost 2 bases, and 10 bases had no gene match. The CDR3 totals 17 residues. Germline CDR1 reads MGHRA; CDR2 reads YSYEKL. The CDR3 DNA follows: TGCGCCAGCAGCCAACCTTGGACAGGGGGTATCATCTACGAGCAGTACTTC. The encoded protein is CASSQPWTGGIIYEQYF.

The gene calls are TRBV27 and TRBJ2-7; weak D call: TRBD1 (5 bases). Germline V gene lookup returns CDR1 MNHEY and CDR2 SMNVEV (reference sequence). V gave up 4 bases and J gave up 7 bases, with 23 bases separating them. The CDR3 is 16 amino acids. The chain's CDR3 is CASSSSPTITGHEQYF. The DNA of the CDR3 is TGTGCCAGCAGTTCAAGCCCGACCATTACCGGACATGAGCAGTACTTC.